This T cell receptor (beta chain) was sequenced for a study of OX40 agonist ivuxolimab in advanced cancers. Clones were read by immunoSEQ multiplex PCR, and TCRdb kept only the in-frame ones, dropping some. The repertoire holds more than 75,000 clones, with roughly 84% as singletons. Germline lookup yields CDR1 SGHRS and CDR2 YFSETQ. This CDR3 is 16 amino acids long. V was shortened by 0 bases and J by 2 bases, with 14 bases between the two germline ends. The receptor was isolated from an adult with an advanced solid tumor such as melanoma, head and neck, liver or kidney cancer. J is TRBJ2-5 and V is TRBV5-1; TRBD1 might be the D (6 bases). The sample here was CD4+ or CD8+ T cells sorted from blood, taken in a trial of the OX40 agonist ivuxolimab. Here the CDR3 reads CASSLGTGMGQETQYF. The DNA of the CDR3 is TGCGCCAGCAGCTTGGGAACAGGGATGGGACAAGAGACCCAGTACTTC.